The rows below give T cell receptor beta chains drawn from one sample of a study of a mutant IDH1 vaccine in newly diagnosed glioma. What these receptors recognize is not known. Method: immunoSEQ multiplex PCR; TCRdb's copy keeps in-frame clones and lacks some. The sample yields roughly 120,000 clones, 80% seen once. The sample in question was PBMCs, obtained from a glioma patient whose treatment included an IDH1 peptide vaccine. The source is a man in his forties with glioma. Each CDR3 is given with its conserved first and last residue. Each record gives: V gene, clone size, D gene, J gene, CDR3 protein, CDR3 DNA. A D gene is named only where the DNA matches it firmly. Only some rows state a clone size, as once, few, many or a class for expanded clones.

TRBV5-5	NA	NA	TRBJ2-2	CASQGGTGELFF	TGTGCCAGCCAAGGGGGCACCGGGGAGCTGTTTTTT
TRBV30	NA	NA	TRBJ1-3	CAWYRAISGNTIYF	TGTGCCTGGTACCGGGCCATCTCTGGAAACACCATATATTTT
TRBV6-6	NA	NA	TRBJ1-5	CASSYIGPGQPQHF	TGTGCCAGCAGTTACATTGGGCCGGGGCAGCCCCAGCATTTT
TRBV28	few	TRBD2	TRBJ2-5	CATVAGIQETQYF	TGTGCCACGGTAGCGGGGATTCAAGAGACCCAGTACTTC
TRBV7-6	NA	TRBD1	TRBJ1-1	CASSILGQGLGMNTEAFF	TGTGCCAGCAGCATCCTGGGACAGGGGCTTGGGATGAACACTGAAGCTTTCTTT
TRBV6-5	NA	NA	TRBJ1-3	CASSSRQRSGNTIYF	TGTGCCAGCAGTTCAAGACAGCGCTCTGGAAACACCATATATTTT
TRBV7-2	NA	NA	TRBJ2-7	CASSPPTYEQYF	TGTGCCAGCAGCCCCCCCACCTACGAGCAGTACTTC
TRBV18	NA	TRBD1	TRBJ1-1	CASSHRDRGRYTEAFF	TGTGCCAGCTCACACCGGGACAGGGGGCGATACACTGAAGCTTTCTTT
TRBV4-2	NA	NA	TRBJ2-2	CASSQDPRGLVGTGELFF	TGTGCCAGCAGCCAAGATCCCAGGGGTCTAGTCGGCACCGGGGAGCTGTTTTTT
TRBV5-1	NA	NA	TRBJ1-3	CASSLRPGISGNTIYF	TGCGCCAGCAGCTTGCGCCCGGGTATTTCTGGAAACACCATATATTTT
TRBV5-1	few	TRBD1	TRBJ1-2	CASSLALPGQGIGGYTF	TGCGCCAGCAGCTTGGCCCTTCCGGGACAGGGAATAGGGGGCTACACCTTC
TRBV19	NA	NA	TRBJ2-4	CASSIPLAKNIQYF	TGTGCCAGTAGTATCCCCTTAGCCAAAAACATTCAGTACTTC
TRBV7-2	NA	TRBD2	TRBJ2-1	CASSTRGGSYNEQFF	TGTGCCAGCAGCACACGGGGGGGCTCATACAATGAGCAGTTCTTC
TRBV19	once	NA	TRBJ2-2	CASSMRGWAADGELFF	TGTGCCAGTAGTATGAGAGGGTGGGCAGCGGACGGGGAGCTGTTTTTT
TRBV9	NA	NA	TRBJ2-1	CASSTEMSREENNEQFF	TGTGCCAGCAGCACAGAGATGTCGAGGGAGGAGAACAATGAGCAGTTCTTC
TRBV4-3	NA	NA	TRBJ2-7	CASSQAAGSYEQYF	TGCGCCAGCAGCCAGGCAGCGGGCTCCTACGAGCAGTACTTC
TRBV14	NA	NA	TRBJ2-7	CASSFLRNDYEQYF	TGTGCCAGCAGCTTCCTCAGGAATGACTACGAGCAGTACTTC
TRBV27	NA	NA	TRBJ2-5	CASSSGGQETQYF	TGTGCCAGCAGTTCAGGGGGGCAAGAGACCCAGTACTTC
TRBV9	NA	NA	TRBJ2-7	CASSVTSAPLYEQYF	TGTGCCAGCAGCGTAACGAGCGCTCCCCTCTACGAGCAGTACTTC
TRBV21-1	NA	NA	TRBJ1-2	CASSNPIRQGAIRGYGYTF	TGTGCCAGCAGCAACCCCATTCGACAGGGGGCTATAAGGGGCTATGGCTACACCTTC
TRBV29-1	NA	TRBD2	TRBJ2-1	CSVPDSGLGQFF	TGCAGCGTTCCTGACAGCGGACTAGGGCAGTTCTTC
TRBV5-8	once	TRBD2	TRBJ2-5	CASSLELAGGGETQYF	TGTGCCAGCAGCTTGGAGCTAGCGGGAGGGGGCGAGACCCAGTACTTC
TRBV19	NA	NA	TRBJ1-1	CASSIDGRRDAEAFF	TGTGCCAGTAGTATCGATGGCAGGAGGGACGCTGAAGCTTTCTTT